The clone carrying this TCR beta chain turned up a few times. Its antigen is undetermined. All of the isolated RNA was reverse transcribed, so expressed TCRB transcripts were sequenced. The repertoire was sequenced with immunoSEQ multiplex PCR; TCRdb's copy has only in-frame clones and lacks some. This table has roughly 180,000 clones, 7.8% appearing once. This sample is part of a study of beta chain features in type 1 diabetes. Broader study findings: Moderate but significant shortening of TCRB CDR3s was recorded in all four CD4+ subsets from Type 1 diabetes patients.

This CDR3 contains 16 residues. From germline, CDR1 is SGHAT and CDR2 FQNNGV. V lost 5 bases to trimming and J lost 5 bases; unmatched junction nucleotides: 9. Material for sequencing was central memory CD4+ T cells from blood. This TCR was recovered from a woman between 40 and 55 years old with type 1 diabetes. The chain has TRBV11-2 and TRBJ1-5, with 10 bases lining up with TRBD1. CDR3 region: CASSPGLDRGDQPQHF. In nucleotides, the CDR3 is TGTGCCAGCAGCCCGGGCTTGGACAGGGGGGATCAGCCCCAGCATTTT.